Each of the 17 T cell receptor beta chains below was sequenced from the same sample in a study of T cell repertoires in cytomegalovirus infection. TCRdb re-called the reads with MiXCR, one entry per CDR3 protein. The sample shows about 830,000 distinct CDR3 sequences, around a third of them seen only once. What these receptors recognize is not known. Sequencing was performed on cultured CD8+ T cells from PBMCs, taken from culture after CMV antigen stimulation. The source is a human donor in good health (CMV status not recorded). Some clones in this sample may be carry-over from other donors' samples.

The table lists this clonotype with many counts. V and J are TRBV12-3 or TRBV12-4 and TRBJ1-2, with D perhaps TRBD1 (5 bases). The germline V and J ends were trimmed by 6 bases and 2 bases, with 10 bases remaining between them. The length of the CDR3 is 13 residues. The DNA for the CDR3 is TGTGCCAGCAGCGAGGGACTAAACTATGGCTACACCTTC. This encodes CASSEGLNYGYTF.

This clonotype was seen just once. The CDR3 nucleotides read TGCAGCGCGACAGGGGAGAATACGAACGAGCAGTACTTC. Translation: CSATGENTNEQYF. The V gene is TRBV29-1, the J gene TRBJ2-7; 8 bases align to TRBD1. Germline V gene lookup returns CDR1 SQVTM and CDR2 ANQGSEA. The CDR3 extends over 13 amino acids. J lost 5 bases, V lost 7 bases, and 10 bases had no gene match.

V is TRBV7-6 and J is TRBJ1-1; D gene unclear. V was pared by 5 bases and J by 10 bases, with 20 bases between. Looked up from germline, CDR1 is SGHVS and CDR2 is FNYEAQ. The CDR3 spans 14 residues. The CDR3 sequence: CASSPSKGGLGAFF. CDR3 bases: TGTGCCAGCAGCCCTTCAAAGGGTGGTCTTGGAGCTTTCTTT.

The CDR3 protein is CATSRGTSGGNNEQFF. The CDR3 bases are TGTGCCACCAGCAGAGGAACTAGCGGGGGTAATAATGAGCAGTTCTTC. This chain joins TRBV15 and TRBJ2-1, with TRBD2 matching 11 bases. The CDR3 spans 16 residues. J gave up 7 bases and V 1 base, and 6 bases lay outside the gene matches. Germline lookup yields CDR1 LNHNV and CDR2 YYDKDF (reference sequence).

CDR3 amino acids: CASTLKYEQFF. Written as DNA, the CDR3 is TGTGCCAGCACCCTTAAATATGAGCAGTTCTTC. The chain has TRBV7-8 and TRBJ2-1; D is ambiguous. This CDR3 is 11 amino acids long. V was cut by 7 bases and J by 8 bases, with 9 bases left in between. Germline CDR1 reads SGHVS; CDR2 reads FQNEAQ. The full variable domain, its missing parts supplied by reference TRBV7-8 and TRBJ2-1, is GAGVSQSPRYKVAKRGQDVALRCDPISGHVSLFWYQQALGQGPEFLTYFQNEAQLDKSGLPSDRFFAERPEGSVSTLKIQRTQQEDSAVYLCASTLKYEQFFGPGTRLTVL.

This clonotype came up a few times. The V gene is TRBV6-2 or TRBV6-3, the J gene TRBJ2-5, with D maybe TRBD1 (6 bases). V lost 0 bases to trimming and J lost 5 bases, with 13 bases between them. In germline, CDR1 is MNHEY, CDR2 SVGEGT. There are 15 residues in the CDR3. The CDR3 region is CASSYSPGARETQYF. The CDR3 DNA follows: TGTGCCAGCAGTTACTCGCCAGGGGCCCGGGAGACCCAGTACTTC.

This clonotype was picked up a small number of times. The J gene is TRBJ1-2, the V gene TRBV7-9; the match to TRBD1 covers 12 bases. From germline, CDR1 is SEHNR and CDR2 FQNEAQ (reference sequence). The CDR3 extends over 17 amino acids. Trimming removed 5 bases from V and 3 bases from J; junction bases left unmatched: 10. The chain's CDR3 is CASSPRDRGRGYYGYTF. CDR3 DNA sequence: TGTGCCAGCAGCCCCCGGGACAGGGGGCGAGGATACTATGGCTACACCTTC.

This clonotype turned up a few times. The genes are TRBV13 and TRBJ1-2; D remains ambiguous. Between the trimmed V and J ends, which lost 5 bases and 4 bases, there was a span of 11 bases. The CDR3 spans 13 residues. Germline V gives CDR1 PRHDT, CDR2 FYEKMQ (reference sequence). In DNA, the CDR3 is TGTGCCAGCAGCGTCGAAAAACGCTATGGCTACACCTTC. It yields the protein CASSVEKRYGYTF. Together with reference TRBV13 and TRBJ1-2, the CDR3 gives the full variable domain: AAGVIQSPRHLIKEKRETATLKCYPIPRHDTVYWYQQGPGQDPQFLISFYEKMQSDKGSIPDRFSAQQFSDYHSELNMSSLELGDSALYFCASSVEKRYGYTFGSGTRLTVV.

This clonotype occurred a few times. This chain uses TRBV12-3 or TRBV12-4 with TRBJ1-3; D unresolved. Trimming took 1 base from V and 0 from J, leaving 7 bases between them. The CDR3 runs to 15 residues. This CDR3 is CASSLVDGSGNTIYF. The CDR3 region has the DNA TGTGCCAGCAGTTTAGTGGACGGCTCTGGAAACACCATATATTTT.

V and J are TRBV28 and TRBJ1-3; D not resolved. V shed 6 bases and J shed 0 bases, with 12 bases lying between them. The CDR3 runs to 15 residues. Germline CDR1 MDHEN, CDR2 SYDVKM. The CDR3 DNA sequence: TGTGCCAGCAGCATAACTCTTAGCTCTGGAAACACCATATATTTT. Protein: CASSITLSSGNTIYF.

The J gene is TRBJ2-7, the V gene TRBV6-1; D might be TRBD2 (6 bases). Germline lookup yields CDR1 MNHNS and CDR2 SASEGT. Trimming stripped 8 bases from V and 0 bases from J, with 17 bases between. The CDR3 sequence is 15 residues long. The CDR3 loop reads CASGLLMTSSYEQYV. The CDR3 DNA sequence: TGTGCCAGCGGTTTACTAATGACTAGCTCCTACGAGCAGTACGTC.

This clonotype was observed a few times. This rearrangement joins TRBV6-1 to TRBJ2-3; the match to TRBD1 covers 8 bases. Germline CDR1 MNHNS, CDR2 SASEGT. V shed 2 bases, J shed 7 bases, and the junction held 20 bases outside the gene matches. CDR3 length equals 19 residues. This CDR3 reads CASSENLYTDRVPTYTQYF. CDR3 in DNA: TGTGCCAGCAGTGAAAACCTCTATACGGACAGGGTCCCGACCTATACGCAGTATTTT.

J is TRBJ2-3 and V is TRBV6-5; 12 nucleotides match TRBD1. The J segment lost 6 bases and the V segment lost 6 bases, leaving 7 bases of the junction unmatched. The germline V gene has CDR1 MNHEY and CDR2 SVGAGI. The CDR3 covers 15 residues. CDR3 sequence reads: CASRFGTGGADTQYF. The CDR3 nucleotides read TGTGCCAGCAGATTCGGGACAGGGGGCGCCGATACGCAGTATTTT.

This clonotype was seen only once. The rearrangement links TRBV18 to TRBJ2-7; 9 bases map to TRBD1. This CDR3 is 15 amino acids long. Germline V CDR1 and CDR2: KGHSH, LQKENI. V lost 0 bases and J lost 3; bases outside the gene matches: 3. The CDR3 nucleotides are TGTGCCAGCTCACCACCGTGGGACAGGGACTACGAGCAGTACTTC. Its protein is CASSPPWDRDYEQYF.

This clonotype was seen only once. J is TRBJ1-2 and V is TRBV10-2, with D unresolved. V lost 3 bases and J lost 0, with 14 bases in between. This CDR3 contains 16 residues. CDR1 WSHSY and CDR2 SAAADI come from the germline V gene. The CDR3 protein is CASSDMEAPPNYGYTF. The DNA of the CDR3 is TGCGCCAGCAGTGATATGGAGGCCCCACCTAACTATGGCTACACCTTC.

Remarks on this clonotype: This may be a read error: a much more frequent sequence differs by one nucleotide. This CDR3 is missing its conserved last phenylalanine or tryptophan, likely due to a read error. The J gene is TRBJ2-1, the V gene TRBV4-3; the D gene is possibly TRBD2 (5 bases). The CDR3 runs to 19 residues. The V gene's germline CDR1 is LGHNA and CDR2 YSLEER. V lost 0 bases and J 0 bases, leaving 18 bases between the germline ends. CDR3 in DNA: TGCGCCAGCAGCCAAGAGCTAGCCTCTAAGTTTAGCTCCTACAATGAGCAGTTCTCC. Translated: CASSQELASKFSSYNEQFS.

The rearrangement joins TRBV28 to TRBJ2-3; D unclear. Germline V gene lookup returns CDR1 MDHEN and CDR2 SYDVKM. This CDR3 region has 14 residues. The V end was cut by 6 bases, the J end by 5 bases, with 15 bases between. This CDR3 is CASSPVPRGDTQYF. CDR3 in DNA: TGTGCCAGCAGCCCCGTCCCGAGAGGAGATACGCAGTATTTT.